This T cell receptor (beta chain) appears in the sequencing data of a study of shared T cell receptors in the human thymus. After removal of 4 bases from V and 8 bases from J, the junction contained 9 bases not matched to a gene. The CDR3 loop spans 15 amino acids. Germline V CDR1 and CDR2: SNHLY, FYNNEI. Measured with immunoSEQ multiplex PCR; TCRdb has only the in-frame clones, and not every one. The sample lists some 400,000 clones; approximately 95% were seen once. The chain couples TRBV2 to TRBJ2-5; 11 bases align to TRBD2. The source is a human donor. The sequencing sample was made of thymocytes. CDR3 nucleotide sequence: TGTGCCAGCAGTGCGGGACTAGCGGCGCCAAGCACCCAGTACTTC. It translates to CASSAGLAAPSTQYF.